These T cell receptor beta chains were read from a single sample in a study of blood T cells in healthy people across ages. From the 5' RACE reads, TCRdb called clonotypes with MiXCR, one entry per CDR3 protein. The repertoire holds 1.2 million to 1.5 million distinct CDR3 sequences, around 59% seen once, with 6.7% in the top ten. The sample taken for sequencing was blood. These receptors were collected from a man between 18 and 29 years old in good health. Each CDR3 is given with its conserved first and last residue. D genes are given only for firm matches. The listing skips clone size in some rows; elsewhere it reads once, few, many or a size class.

J | V | D | size | CDR3 | DNA
TRBJ1-2 | TRBV27 | . | . | CASSPGQTYGYTF | TGTGCCAGCAGCCCAGGACAGACCTATGGCTACACCTTC
TRBJ2-2 | TRBV11-2 | . | . | CASSRDGVAGELFF | TGTGCCAGCAGCCGGGATGGGGTGGCCGGAGAGCTGTTTTTT
TRBJ2-7 | TRBV6-5 | . | once | CASSYSLRYEQYF | TGTGCCAGCAGTTACTCTCTACGCTACGAGCAGTACTTC
TRBJ1-3 | TRBV21-1 | . | . | CASQGHSGNTIYF | TGTGCCAGCCAGGGGCACTCTGGAAACACCATATATTTT
TRBJ2-3 | TRBV11-3 | TRBD1 | once | CASSKGTGGLTDTQYF | TGTGCCAGCAGCAAGGGAACAGGGGGCCTCACAGATACGCAGTATTTT
TRBJ2-1 | TRBV10-1 | . | . | CASSFRAPHLDRIHNEQFF | TGCGCCAGCAGTTTTCGGGCCCCACACCTGGACCGAATCCACAATGAGCAGTTCTTC
TRBJ2-2 | TRBV11-2 | . | . | CASSLVGQRTGELFF | TGTGCCAGCAGCTTAGTGGGGCAGCGGACCGGGGAGCTGTTTTTT
TRBJ2-1 | TRBV7-8 | . | . | CASTLRPSGPYNEQFF | TGTGCCAGCACACTACGACCCAGCGGCCCCTACAATGAGCAGTTCTTC
TRBJ1-2 | TRBV21-1 | . | . | CASSNLDSPCRNYGYTF | TGTGCCAGCAGCAACCTGGACTCACCATGCAGAAACTATGGCTACACCTTC
TRBJ1-4 | TRBV12-3/TRBV12-4 | . | . | CASSLFSGEKLFF | TGTGCCAGCAGTTTATTCAGTGGGGAAAAACTGTTTTTT
TRBJ1-2 | TRBV25-1 | . | few | CASSATGIYGYTF | TGTGCCAGCAGTGCAACAGGGATCTATGGCTACACCTTC
TRBJ1-2 | TRBV20-1 | . | . | CSARDSRLFYGYTF | TGCAGTGCTCGAGACAGCCGGTTGTTCTATGGCTACACCTTC
TRBJ2-7 | TRBV11-2 | TRBD2 | . | CASSLAGGPGGYEQYF | TGTGCCAGCAGCTTAGCGGGAGGCCCCGGAGGCTACGAGCAGTACTTC
TRBJ2-5 | TRBV19 | . | . | CASSLTRGQQETQYF | TGTGCCAGTAGTCTCACCAGGGGCCAACAAGAGACCCAGTACTTC
TRBJ2-7 | TRBV5-1 | TRBD2 | few | CASSSTGLAVNEQYF | TGCGCCAGCAGCTCCACCGGGCTAGCGGTAAACGAGCAGTACTTC
TRBJ2-7 | TRBV4-3 | TRBD2 | . | CASSQIRLGLGSYEQYF | TGCGCCAGCAGCCAAATACGGCTGGGACTAGGATCCTACGAGCAGTACTTC
TRBJ2-7 | TRBV20-1 | . | many | CSAPVGGGHWNEQYF | TGCAGTGCCCCAGTAGGGGGGGGCCATTGGAACGAGCAGTACTTC
TRBJ2-6 | TRBV7-6 | . | . | CASSSGTPGAGANVLTF | TGTGCCAGCAGCTCCGGGACCCCGGGGGCTGGGGCCAACGTCCTGACTTTC
TRBJ2-1 | TRBV7-9 | . | . | CASSLMRSEQFF | TGTGCCAGCAGCTTAATGCGATCTGAGCAGTTCTTC
TRBJ1-2 | TRBV14 | . | . | CASSQGDGSCGYTF | TGTGCCAGCAGCCAAGGCGACGGAAGTTGTGGCTACACCTTC
TRBJ2-7 | TRBV28 | TRBD2 | once | CASTDSRRGGPYEQYF | TGTGCCAGCACCGACAGTAGGCGGGGGGGCCCCTACGAGCAGTACTTC
TRBJ1-2 | TRBV6-5 | . | few | CASRPGTHYGYTF | TGTGCCAGCAGACCCGGGACCCACTATGGCTACACCTTC
TRBJ1-2 | TRBV7-9 | . | . | CASSLVAEYGGYTF | TGTGCCAGCAGCTTAGTGGCGGAATATGGCGGCTACACCTTC
TRBJ2-7 | TRBV29-1 | . | . | CSVGIGLNNEQYF | TGCAGCGTTGGGATCGGACTGAACAATGAGCAGTACTTC
TRBJ2-3 | TRBV6-2/TRBV6-3 | . | . | CASSYSRGRRTDTQYF | TGTGCCAGCAGTTACTCCCGGGGGAGACGCACAGATACGCAGTATTTT
TRBJ1-1 | TRBV7-2 | . | once | CASSLNAVMNTEAFF | TGTGCCAGCAGCTTAAATGCAGTCATGAACACTGAAGCTTTCTTT
TRBJ2-1 | TRBV3-1 | TRBD2 | . | CASSQGLAEKNEQFF | TGTGCCAGCAGCCAAGGACTAGCAGAAAAGAATGAGCAGTTCTTC
TRBJ2-3 | TRBV27 | . | . | CASSGADALTDTQYF | TGTGCCAGCAGCGGAGCGGACGCACTAACAGATACGCAGTATTTT
TRBJ2-7 | TRBV20-1 | TRBD2 | few | CSAAGGGPDQLDGPNQYF | TGCAGTGCGGCGGGGGGCGGGCCGGATCAATTAGATGGCCCCAACCAGTACTTC
TRBJ2-3 | TRBV24-1 | . | . | CATSDCPTRTDTQYF | TGTGCCACCAGTGATTGCCCCACTAGAACAGATACGCAGTATTTT
TRBJ2-7 | TRBV11-2 | TRBD1 | . | CASTPRTGGDARASYEQYF | TGTGCCAGCACCCCCCGGACAGGGGGCGATGCCCGGGCCTCCTACGAGCAGTACTTC
TRBJ2-7 | TRBV20-1 | . | . | CSASMGSADYEQYF | TGCAGTGCTAGCATGGGCAGTGCCGATTACGAGCAGTACTTC
TRBJ2-3 | TRBV6-1 | . | . | CASNILADTTDTQYF | TGTGCCAGCAACATCTTAGCGGATACCACAGATACGCAGTATTTT
TRBJ2-3 | TRBV20-1 | . | few | CSALPGRQDTQYF | TGCAGTGCTCTCCCCGGACGCCAGGATACGCAGTATTTT
TRBJ1-4 | TRBV7-8 | . | . | CASSLVRVGDWEKLFF | TGTGCCAGCAGCTTAGTCCGAGTTGGAGACTGGGAAAAACTGTTTTTT
TRBJ1-2 | TRBV29-1 | TRBD1 | few | CSVVDRANYGYTF | TGCAGCGTGGTGGACAGGGCTAACTATGGCTACACCTTC
TRBJ2-3 | TRBV10-2 | TRBD2 | . | CASSESPTSGRVTDTQYF | TGCGCCAGCAGTGAGTCTCCCACTAGCGGGAGGGTCACAGATACGCAGTATTTT
TRBJ1-5 | TRBV28 | TRBD1 | . | CATWTGTSNQPQHF | TGTGCCACCTGGACAGGGACTAGCAATCAGCCCCAGCATTTT
TRBJ2-7 | TRBV27 | TRBD2 | few | CASSTLAGSSYEQYF | TGTGCCAGCAGTACACTAGCGGGGAGCTCCTACGAGCAGTACTTC
TRBJ2-4 | TRBV21-1 | . | few | CASSKGEGQNIQYF | TGTGCCAGCAGCAAAGGGGAGGGCCAAAACATTCAGTACTTC
TRBJ2-5 | TRBV28 | . | few | CASSFRGATQETQYF | TGTGCCAGCAGTTTTAGGGGGGCTACCCAAGAGACCCAGTACTTC
TRBJ1-6 | TRBV6-2/TRBV6-3 | TRBD1 | . | CASGHPGTDYSPLHF | TGTGCCAGCGGACACCCCGGGACAGATTATTCACCCCTCCACTTT
TRBJ2-1 | TRBV24-1 | TRBD1 | . | CATSDRTGAYNEQFF | TGTGCCACCAGTGATCGTACAGGGGCCTACAATGAGCAGTTCTTC
TRBJ1-1 | TRBV27 | . | . | CASSFSAWGPNTEAFF | TGTGCCAGCAGTTTTTCGGCTTGGGGGCCGAACACTGAAGCTTTCTTT
TRBJ2-5 | TRBV11-2 | . | . | CASSVAVRETQYF | TGTGCCAGCAGCGTAGCAGTTCGAGAGACCCAGTACTTC
TRBJ2-2 | TRBV28 | TRBD1 | once | CASQGTGWNTGELFF | TGTGCCAGCCAAGGGACAGGGTGGAACACCGGGGAGCTGTTTTTT
TRBJ1-1 | TRBV14 | . | once | CASSRRGPVNTEAFF | TGTGCCAGCAGCAGACGGGGCCCTGTCAACACTGAAGCTTTCTTT
TRBJ2-7 | TRBV28 | TRBD1 | few | CASSAIPRDSNYEQYF | TGTGCCAGCAGTGCCATTCCCCGGGACAGCAACTACGAGCAGTACTTC
TRBJ2-3 | TRBV4-2 | . | . | CASSQGSRGTDTQYF | TGTGCCAGCAGCCAAGGCTCCAGGGGCACAGATACGCAGTATTTT
TRBJ1-2 | TRBV2 | . | . | CASSSQKLEDYGYTF | TGTGCCAGCAGTTCACAAAAGCTCGAGGACTATGGCTACACCTTC
TRBJ1-1 | TRBV29-1 | . | . | CSVSMQGEAFF | TGCAGCGTTTCGATGCAGGGTGAAGCTTTCTTT
TRBJ1-2 | TRBV7-9 | TRBD1 | . | CASSLDVQGAGGYTF | TGTGCCAGCAGCTTAGACGTACAGGGGGCAGGCGGCTACACCTTC
TRBJ2-4 | TRBV12-3/TRBV12-4 | TRBD2 | . | CASSLDMTSGRSIQYF | TGTGCCAGCAGTTTAGACATGACTAGCGGGAGAAGCATTCAGTACTTC
TRBJ1-6 | TRBV5-1 | . | . | CASRAVTDNSPLHF | TGCGCCAGCAGGGCTGTGACAGATAATTCACCCCTCCACTTT
TRBJ2-3 | TRBV15 | TRBD2 | . | CATSRDRGTSPTDTQYF | TGTGCCACCAGCAGAGATCGAGGGACTAGTCCCACAGATACGCAGTATTTT